Here is one T cell receptor beta chain with its context. Trimming took 10 bases from V and 5 from J; bases not matched to a gene: 0. The CDR3 length is 12 residues. The germline gives CDR1 KGHDR, CDR2 SFDVKD. This specimen belongs to a study of blood T cell repertoires in COVID-19. About the study: Material from acute and convalescent COVID-19 was sourced from the United States, Italy and Spain. PBMCs, B-cell-depleted T cells, or T cells provided the cDNA or gDNA that made up the material.

Authors' methods: Nucleated cell number was recorded as an estimate derived from reference gene primer amplification. Sequencing used immunoSEQ multiplex PCR; TCRdb keeps in-frame clones, though not all of them. For V, J and clone size, that table is used; D and trimming come from the DNA. In the table there are tens of thousands of clones, around 86% of which are singletons. The rearrangement links TRBV24-1 to TRBJ2-1; 11 bases match TRBD2. This receptor was obtained from a woman of 80 years or more with active or convalescent COVID-19. The specimen sequenced was peripheral blood. The CDR3 DNA reads TGTGCCACGGGACTAGCGGACAATGAGCAGTTCTTC. Its protein is CATGLADNEQFF.